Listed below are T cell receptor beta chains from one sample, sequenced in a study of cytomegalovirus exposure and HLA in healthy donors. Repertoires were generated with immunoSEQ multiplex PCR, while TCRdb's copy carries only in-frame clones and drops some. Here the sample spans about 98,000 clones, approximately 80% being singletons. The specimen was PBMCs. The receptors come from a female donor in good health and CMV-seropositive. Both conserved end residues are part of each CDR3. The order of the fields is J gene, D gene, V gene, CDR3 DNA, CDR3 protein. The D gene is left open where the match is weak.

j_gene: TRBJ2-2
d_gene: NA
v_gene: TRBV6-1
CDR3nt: TGTGCCAGCAGCCAGACAGATTTCACCGGGGAGCTGTTTTTT
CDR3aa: CASSQTDFTGELFF

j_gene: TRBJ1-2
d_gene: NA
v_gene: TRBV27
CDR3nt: TGTGCCAGCACCCCGGCGCTTGGAGACGGTAGGGGCTACACCTTC
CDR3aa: CASTPALGDGRGYTF

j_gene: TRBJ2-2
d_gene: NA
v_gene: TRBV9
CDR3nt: TGTGCCAGCAGCGTAGATCAAGGGCGGGTAGCCGGGGAGCTGTTTTTT
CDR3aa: CASSVDQGRVAGELFF

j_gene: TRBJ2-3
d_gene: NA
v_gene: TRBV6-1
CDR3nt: TGTGCCAGCAGTGCGGTACAGCGGGTTTCCACAGATACGCAGTATTTT
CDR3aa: CASSAVQRVSTDTQYF

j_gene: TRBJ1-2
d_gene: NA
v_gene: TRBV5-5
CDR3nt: TGTGCCAGCAGCTTGCCCAGTCTTGATGGCTACACCTTC
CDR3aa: CASSLPSLDGYTF

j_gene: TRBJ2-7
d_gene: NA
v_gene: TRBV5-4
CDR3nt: TGTGCCAGCAGCGACCCTCCGGGACACTCCTACGAGCAGTACTTC
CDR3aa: CASSDPPGHSYEQYF

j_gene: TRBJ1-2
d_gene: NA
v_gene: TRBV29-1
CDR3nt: TGCAGCGTTGGGTCAGGAGGATATGGCTACACCTTC
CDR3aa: CSVGSGGYGYTF

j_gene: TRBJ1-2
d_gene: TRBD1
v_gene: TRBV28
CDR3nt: TGTGGGACAGGGTTGGGCTATGGCTACACCTTC
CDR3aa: CGTGLGYGYTF

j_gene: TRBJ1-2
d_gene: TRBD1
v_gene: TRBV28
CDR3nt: TGTGCCAGCAGCCGGACAGGGTTCGGCTACACCTTC
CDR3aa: CASSRTGFGYTF

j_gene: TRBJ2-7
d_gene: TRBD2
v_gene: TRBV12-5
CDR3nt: TGTGCTAGTGGTTTGGTGGGGGGGACGGACGAGCAGTACTTC
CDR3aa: CASGLVGGTDEQYF

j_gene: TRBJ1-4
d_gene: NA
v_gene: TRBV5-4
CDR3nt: TGTGCCAGCAGCTCCTATAATGAAAAACTGTTTTTT
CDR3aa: CASSSYNEKLFF

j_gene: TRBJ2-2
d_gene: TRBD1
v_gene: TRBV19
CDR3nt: TGTGCCAGTAGTATCGCGACAGGGGAAATCGGGGAGCTGTTTTTT
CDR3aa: CASSIATGEIGELFF